The 12 T cell receptor beta chains below come from one sample, sequenced in a study of T cell repertoires in cytomegalovirus infection. These receptors' antigens are unknown. TCRdb fed the reads into MiXCR, producing one record per CDR3 protein. This sample has about 110,000 distinct CDR3 sequences, with roughly 31% found just once. Sample: CD8+ T cells from cultured PBMCs, taken from culture after CMV antigen stimulation. These receptors all stem from a human donor in good health (CMV status not recorded). Some clones in this sample may be carry-over from other donors' samples.

The V gene is TRBV2, the J gene TRBJ1-1, with 7 bases aligning to TRBD1. The CDR3 is 12 residues long. Per the germline V gene, CDR1 is SNHLY and CDR2 is FYNNEI. Trimming cost V 10 bases and J 1 base; bases outside gene matches: 3. The CDR3 loop reads CANRDRNTEAFF. CDR3 nucleotide sequence: TGTGCCAACCGGGACAGGAACACTGAAGCTTTCTTT.

The sample holds many counts of this clonotype. The rearrangement joins TRBV7-9 to TRBJ2-5, with no clear D. CDR3 length equals 13 residues. Germline CDR1 reads SEHNR; CDR2 reads FQNEAQ (reference sequence). V was clipped by 1 base and J by 3 bases, with 6 bases between them. CDR3 region: CASSLVQKETQYF. CDR3 DNA: TGTGCCAGCAGCTTAGTACAGAAAGAGACCCAGTACTTC.

This clonotype was counted many times. The chain links TRBV7-2 to TRBJ2-7; no clear D gene. The germline V gene encodes CDR1 SGHTA and CDR2 FQGNSA. CDR3 length equals 12 residues. Deletions cut 1 base from V and 2 bases from J, with 3 bases between. The CDR3 spells CASSLVAYEQYF. As DNA, the CDR3 is TGTGCCAGCAGCTTAGTTGCCTACGAGCAGTACTTC.

This clonotype was seen more than once but under ten times. The chain joins TRBV7-9 to TRBJ1-2; 8 bases align to TRBD1. Germline CDR1 reads SEHNR; CDR2 reads FQNEAQ (reference sequence). Trimming at V came to 4 bases and at J to 4 bases, leaving 11 bases not matched to a gene. This CDR3 contains 16 residues. CDR3 in amino acids: CASSWGRRTGPYGYTF. As DNA, the CDR3 is TGTGCCAGCAGCTGGGGTCGCAGGACAGGGCCCTATGGCTACACCTTC.

The rearrangement links TRBV12-3 or TRBV12-4 to TRBJ2-3, with D possibly TRBD1 on 5 matching bases. There are 15 residues in the CDR3. Trimming shortened V by 5 bases and J by 2 bases, and 14 bases separated the two germline ends. CDR3 in amino acids: CASSPEVRATDTQYF. The CDR3 coding sequence is TGTGCCAGCAGTCCCGAAGTCAGGGCCACAGATACGCAGTATTTT.

This sequence joins TRBV6-2 or TRBV6-3 and TRBJ1-6; 10 bases align to TRBD1. Germline values: CDR1 MNHEY, CDR2 SVGEGT. V shed 2 bases, J shed 9 bases, and the junction held 7 bases outside the gene matches. The CDR3 extends over 16 amino acids. CDR3 loop: CASSYERTGGGSPLHF. The CDR3 coding sequence is TGTGCCAGCAGTTACGAACGGACAGGGGGAGGTTCACCCCTCCACTTT.

This chain connects TRBV19 to TRBJ2-7; D assignment may be TRBD1 or TRBD2 (5 bases each). Germline loops: CDR1 LNHDA, CDR2 SQIVND (reference sequence). Trimming removed 3 bases at V and 4 bases at J, with 13 bases between. The length of the CDR3 is 14 residues. DNA for the CDR3: TGTGCCAGTAGTATCTCGGCAGGGACGTACGAGCAGTACTTC. Its translation is CASSISAGTYEQYF.

The chain has TRBV6-1 and TRBJ1-1; the D gene is possibly TRBD1 (6 bases). Germline-derived CDR1 and CDR2 are MNHNS and SASEGT. The CDR3 length is 13 residues. The V gene lost 5 bases and the J gene lost 6 bases, with 13 bases spanning the gap. This chain's CDR3 is CASSTGGGPEAFF. The CDR3 bases are TGTGCCAGCAGTACGGGGGGGGGCCCTGAAGCTTTCTTT.

This clonotype was counted a few times. V gene TRBV7-9 combines with J gene TRBJ2-7; D might be TRBD1 or TRBD2, each matching 6 bases. V gave up 5 bases and J gave up 5 bases, with 10 bases separating them. The length of the CDR3 is 12 residues. Germline V CDR1 and CDR2: SEHNR, FQNEAQ (reference sequence). The CDR3 DNA sequence: TGTGCCAGCAGCCGCGGGACAAACGAGCAGTACTTC. Translated, it gives CASSRGTNEQYF.

This clonotype was detected ten times or more. CDR3 nucleotides: TGCAGTGCTATCGACAGCTCTAGCAGTGATACGCAGTATTTT. Amino acid sequence: CSAIDSSSSDTQYF. This chain connects TRBV20-1 to TRBJ2-3; either TRBD1 or TRBD2 may supply D (5 bases each). CDR1 is DFQATT and CDR2 is SNEGSKA in the germline V gene (reference sequence). The CDR3 runs 14 residues. V was cut by 4 bases and J by 6 bases, with 17 bases left in between.

This clonotype appeared a few times. One junction end disagrees with the germline gene, perhaps due to a read error. V is TRBV4-1 and J is TRBJ2-7; 12 bases map to TRBD2. CDR3 length: 14 amino acids. The V gene's germline CDR1 is MGHRA and CDR2 YSYEKL. The CDR3 here is CASSSSGGAYEQYF. In nucleotides, the CDR3 is TGTGCCAGCAGCTCTAGCGGGGGGGCCTACGAGCAGTACTTC.

The gene calls are TRBV6-1 and TRBJ2-7; no clear D gene. CDR1 and CDR2 (germline): MNHNS, SASEGT. The CDR3 loop spans 12 amino acids. V was pared by 2 bases and J by 6 bases, with 8 bases between. The CDR3 region is CASSEYGAEQYF. DNA of the CDR3: TGTGCCAGCAGTGAATACGGTGCCGAGCAGTACTTC.